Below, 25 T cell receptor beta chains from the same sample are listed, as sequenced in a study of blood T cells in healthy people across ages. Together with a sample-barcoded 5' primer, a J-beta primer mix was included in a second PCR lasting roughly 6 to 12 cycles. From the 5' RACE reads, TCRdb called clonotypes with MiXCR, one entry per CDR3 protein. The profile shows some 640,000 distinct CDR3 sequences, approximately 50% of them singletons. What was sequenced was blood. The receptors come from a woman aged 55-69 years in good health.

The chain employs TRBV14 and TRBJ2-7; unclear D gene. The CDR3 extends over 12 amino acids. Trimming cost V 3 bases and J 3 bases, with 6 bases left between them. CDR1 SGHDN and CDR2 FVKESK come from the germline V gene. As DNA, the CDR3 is TGTGCCAGCAGCCATAACGGCTACGAGCAGTACTTC. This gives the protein CASSHNGYEQYF.

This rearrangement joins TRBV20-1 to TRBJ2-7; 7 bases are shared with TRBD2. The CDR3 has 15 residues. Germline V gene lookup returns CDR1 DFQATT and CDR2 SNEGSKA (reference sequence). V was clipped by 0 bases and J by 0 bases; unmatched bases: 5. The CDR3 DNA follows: TGCAGTGCTAGAGATCTAGCGGCAAGCTCCTACGAGCAGTACTTC. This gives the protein CSARDLAASSYEQYF.

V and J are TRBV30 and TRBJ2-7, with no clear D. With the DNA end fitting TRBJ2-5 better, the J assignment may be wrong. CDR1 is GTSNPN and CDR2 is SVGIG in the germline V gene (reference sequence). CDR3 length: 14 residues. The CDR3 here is CAWSVLRDQETQYF. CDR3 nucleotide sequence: TGTGCCTGGAGTGTACTCCGGGACCAAGAGACCCAGTACTTC.

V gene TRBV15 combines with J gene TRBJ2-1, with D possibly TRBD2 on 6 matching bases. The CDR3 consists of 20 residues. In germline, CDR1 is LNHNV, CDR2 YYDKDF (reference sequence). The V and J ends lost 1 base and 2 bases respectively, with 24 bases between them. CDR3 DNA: TGTGCCACCAGCAGAGCCCTCGGCTTGGGGCGGGACGAAACCTACAATGAGCAGTTCTTC. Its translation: CATSRALGLGRDETYNEQFF.

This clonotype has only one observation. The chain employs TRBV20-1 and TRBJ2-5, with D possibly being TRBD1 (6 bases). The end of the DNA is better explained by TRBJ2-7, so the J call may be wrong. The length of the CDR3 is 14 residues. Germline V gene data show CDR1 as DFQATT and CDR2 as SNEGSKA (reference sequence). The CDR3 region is CSVNRASPSHEQYF. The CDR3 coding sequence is TGCAGTGTCAACAGGGCTTCTCCGTCCCACGAGCAGTACTTC.

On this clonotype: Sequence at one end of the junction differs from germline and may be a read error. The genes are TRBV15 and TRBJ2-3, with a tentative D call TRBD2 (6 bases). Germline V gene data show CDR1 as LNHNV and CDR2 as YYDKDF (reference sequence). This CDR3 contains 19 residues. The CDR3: CATSRGLGPELAPTETQYF. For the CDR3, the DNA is TGTGCCACCAGCAGAGGTTTAGGTCCGGAACTAGCTCCCACAGAGACGCAGTATTTT. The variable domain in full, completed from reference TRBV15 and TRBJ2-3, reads DAMVIQNPRYQVTQFGKPVTLSCSQTLNHNVMYWYQQKSSQAPKLLFHYYDKDFNNEADTPDNFQSRRPNTSFCFLDIRSPGLGDTAMYLCATSRGLGPELAPTETQYFGPGTRLTVL.

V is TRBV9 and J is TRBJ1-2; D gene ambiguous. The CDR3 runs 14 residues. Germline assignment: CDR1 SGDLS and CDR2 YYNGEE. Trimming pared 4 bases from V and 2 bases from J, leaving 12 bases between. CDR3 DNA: TGTGCCAGCAGCCCCGAGGTCGCAAACTATGGCTACACCTTC. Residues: CASSPEVANYGYTF.

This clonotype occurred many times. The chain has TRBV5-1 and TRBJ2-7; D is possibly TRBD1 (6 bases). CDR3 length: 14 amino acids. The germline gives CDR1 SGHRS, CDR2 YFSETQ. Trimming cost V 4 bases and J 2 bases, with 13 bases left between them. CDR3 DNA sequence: TGCGCCAGCAGCCAGAGGACAGATACCTACGAGCAGTACTTC. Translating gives CASSQRTDTYEQYF.

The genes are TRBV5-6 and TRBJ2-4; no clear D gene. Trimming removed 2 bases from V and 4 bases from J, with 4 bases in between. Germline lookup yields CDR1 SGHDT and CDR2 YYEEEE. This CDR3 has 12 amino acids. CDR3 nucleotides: TGTGCCAGCAGCTTCGAGAAAAACATTCAGTACTTC. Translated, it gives CASSFEKNIQYF. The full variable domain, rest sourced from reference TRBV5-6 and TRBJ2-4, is DAGVTQSPTHLIKTRGQQVTLRCSPKSGHDTVSWYQQALGQGPQFIFQYYEEEERQRGNFPDRFSGHQFPNYSSELNVNALLLGDSALYLCASSFEKNIQYFGAGTRLSVL.

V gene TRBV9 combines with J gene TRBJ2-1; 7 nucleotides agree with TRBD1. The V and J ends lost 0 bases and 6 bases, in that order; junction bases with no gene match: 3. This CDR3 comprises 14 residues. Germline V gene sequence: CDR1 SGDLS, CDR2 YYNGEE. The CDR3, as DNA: TGTGCCAGCAGCGTAGCTGGGACAGCCAATGAGCAGTTCTTC. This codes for CASSVAGTANEQFF.

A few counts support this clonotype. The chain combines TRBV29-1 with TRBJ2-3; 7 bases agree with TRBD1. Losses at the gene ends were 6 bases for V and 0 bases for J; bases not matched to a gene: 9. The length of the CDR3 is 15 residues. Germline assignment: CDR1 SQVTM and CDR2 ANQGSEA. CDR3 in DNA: TGCAGCGTGCTACCGGGGACAGCTAGCACAGATACGCAGTATTTT. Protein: CSVLPGTASTDTQYF.

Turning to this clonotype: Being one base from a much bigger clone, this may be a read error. The CDR3 is CASSAQEEGEQYF. The CDR3 DNA follows: TGTGCCAGCAGCGCCCAGGAAGAAGGCGAGCAGTACTTC. The J gene is TRBJ2-4, the V gene TRBV7-2; no clear D. The tail of the sequence fits TRBJ2-7 better, so the J call may be wrong. Germline lookup yields CDR1 SGHTA and CDR2 FQGNSA. The CDR3 has 13 amino acids.

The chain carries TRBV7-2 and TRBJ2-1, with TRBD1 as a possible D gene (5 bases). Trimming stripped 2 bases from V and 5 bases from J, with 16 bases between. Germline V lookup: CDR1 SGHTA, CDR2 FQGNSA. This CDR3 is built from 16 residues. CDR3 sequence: CASSLRQGYRNNEQFF. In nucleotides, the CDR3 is TGTGCCAGCAGCTTACGGCAGGGATATCGAAACAATGAGCAGTTCTTC.

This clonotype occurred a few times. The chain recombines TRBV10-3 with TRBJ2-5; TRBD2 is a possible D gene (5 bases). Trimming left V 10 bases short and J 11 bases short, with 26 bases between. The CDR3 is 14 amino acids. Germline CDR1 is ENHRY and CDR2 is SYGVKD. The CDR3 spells CATKPEAGYNEQYF. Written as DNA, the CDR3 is TGTGCCACCAAACCGGAGGCCGGCTACAATGAGCAGTACTTC.

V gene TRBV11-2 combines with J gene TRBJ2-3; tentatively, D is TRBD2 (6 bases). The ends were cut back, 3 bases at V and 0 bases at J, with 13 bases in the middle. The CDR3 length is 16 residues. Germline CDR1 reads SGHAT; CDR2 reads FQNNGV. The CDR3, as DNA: TGTGCCAGCAGCTTTAGGAGGGGTACTAGCACAGATACGCAGTATTTT. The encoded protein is CASSFRRGTSTDTQYF.

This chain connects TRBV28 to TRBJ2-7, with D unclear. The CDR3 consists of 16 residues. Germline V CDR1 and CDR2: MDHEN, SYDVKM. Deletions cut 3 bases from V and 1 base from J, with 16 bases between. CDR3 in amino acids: CASSFERSALSYEQYF. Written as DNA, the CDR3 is TGTGCCAGCAGTTTTGAAAGGTCGGCGCTATCCTACGAGCAGTACTTC. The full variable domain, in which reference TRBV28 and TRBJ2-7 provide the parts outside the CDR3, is DVKVTQSSRYLVKRTGEKVFLECVQDMDHENMFWYRQDPGLGLRLIYFSYDVKMKEKGDIPEGYSVSREKKERFSLILESASTNQTSMYLCASSFERSALSYEQYFGPGTRLTVT.

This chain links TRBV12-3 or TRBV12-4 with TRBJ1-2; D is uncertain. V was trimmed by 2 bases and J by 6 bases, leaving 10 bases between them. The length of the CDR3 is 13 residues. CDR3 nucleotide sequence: TGTGCCAGCAGTTTATGGCTTGAGGATGGCTACACCTTC. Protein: CASSLWLEDGYTF.

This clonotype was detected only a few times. The CDR3: CASSEQGTEAFF. CDR3 sequence (DNA): TGTGCCAGCAGTGAGCAAGGCACTGAAGCTTTCTTT. The chain uses TRBV25-1 and TRBJ1-1; the D is unclear. CDR1 and CDR2 from the germline V gene are MGHDK and SYGVNS. With 3 bases removed from V and 4 bases from J, the gap between germline ends came to 6 bases. The CDR3 has 12 amino acids. The full variable domain, in which reference TRBV25-1 and TRBJ1-1 provide the parts outside the CDR3, is EADIYQTPRYLVIGTGKKITLECSQTMGHDKMYWYQQDPGMELHLIHYSYGVNSTEKGDLSSESTVSRIRTEHFPLTLESARPSHTSQYLCASSEQGTEAFFGQGTRLTVV.

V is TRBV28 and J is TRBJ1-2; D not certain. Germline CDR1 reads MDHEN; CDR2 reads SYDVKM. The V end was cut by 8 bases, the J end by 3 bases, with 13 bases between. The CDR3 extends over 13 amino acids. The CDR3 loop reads CASSPLVDYGYTF. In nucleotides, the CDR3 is TGTGCCAGCTCCCCTCTAGTAGACTATGGCTACACCTTC.

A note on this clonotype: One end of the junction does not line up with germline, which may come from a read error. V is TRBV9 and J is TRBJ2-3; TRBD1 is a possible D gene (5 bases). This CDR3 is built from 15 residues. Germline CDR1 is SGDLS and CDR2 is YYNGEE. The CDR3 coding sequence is TGTGCCAGCAGCGTAGGGGTAGACAGCATAGATACGCAGTATTTT. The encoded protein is CASSVGVDSIDTQYF.

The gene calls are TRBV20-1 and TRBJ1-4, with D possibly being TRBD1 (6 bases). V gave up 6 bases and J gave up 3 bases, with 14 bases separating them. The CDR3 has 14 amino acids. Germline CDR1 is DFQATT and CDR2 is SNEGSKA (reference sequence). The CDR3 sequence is CSASRDTSNEKLFF. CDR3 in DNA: TGCAGTGCCTCACGGGACACATCTAATGAAAAACTGTTTTTT.

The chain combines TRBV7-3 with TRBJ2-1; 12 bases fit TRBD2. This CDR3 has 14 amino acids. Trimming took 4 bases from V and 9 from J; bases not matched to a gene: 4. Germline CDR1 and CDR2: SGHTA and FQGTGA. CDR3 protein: CASSSGLAGAEQFF. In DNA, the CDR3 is TGTGCCAGCAGCTCGGGACTAGCGGGCGCTGAGCAGTTCTTC.

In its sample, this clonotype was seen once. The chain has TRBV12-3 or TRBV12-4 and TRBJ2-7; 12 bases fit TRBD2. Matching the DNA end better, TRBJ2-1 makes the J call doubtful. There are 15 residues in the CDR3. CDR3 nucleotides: TGTGCCAGCAGTTTCATGGGACTAGCGGGCGGGGAGCAGTTCTTC. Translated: CASSFMGLAGGEQFF.

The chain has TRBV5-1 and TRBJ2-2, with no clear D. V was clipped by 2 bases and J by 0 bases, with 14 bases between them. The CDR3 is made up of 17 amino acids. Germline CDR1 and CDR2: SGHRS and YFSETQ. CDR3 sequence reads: CASSFFAARSNTGELFF. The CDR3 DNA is TGCGCCAGCAGCTTCTTCGCGGCGCGGTCGAACACCGGGGAGCTGTTTTTT. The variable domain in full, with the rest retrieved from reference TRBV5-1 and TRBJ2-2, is KAGVTQTPRYLIKTRGQQVTLSCSPISGHRSVSWYQQTPGQGLQFLFEYFSETQRNKGNFPGRFSGRQFSNSRSEMNVSTLELGDSALYLCASSFFAARSNTGELFFGEGSRLTVL.

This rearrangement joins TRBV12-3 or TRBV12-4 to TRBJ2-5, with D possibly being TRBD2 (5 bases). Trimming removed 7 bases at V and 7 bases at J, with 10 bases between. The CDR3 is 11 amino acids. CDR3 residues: CASTSRGTQYF. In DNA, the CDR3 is TGTGCCAGCACCTCTCGGGGGACCCAGTACTTC.